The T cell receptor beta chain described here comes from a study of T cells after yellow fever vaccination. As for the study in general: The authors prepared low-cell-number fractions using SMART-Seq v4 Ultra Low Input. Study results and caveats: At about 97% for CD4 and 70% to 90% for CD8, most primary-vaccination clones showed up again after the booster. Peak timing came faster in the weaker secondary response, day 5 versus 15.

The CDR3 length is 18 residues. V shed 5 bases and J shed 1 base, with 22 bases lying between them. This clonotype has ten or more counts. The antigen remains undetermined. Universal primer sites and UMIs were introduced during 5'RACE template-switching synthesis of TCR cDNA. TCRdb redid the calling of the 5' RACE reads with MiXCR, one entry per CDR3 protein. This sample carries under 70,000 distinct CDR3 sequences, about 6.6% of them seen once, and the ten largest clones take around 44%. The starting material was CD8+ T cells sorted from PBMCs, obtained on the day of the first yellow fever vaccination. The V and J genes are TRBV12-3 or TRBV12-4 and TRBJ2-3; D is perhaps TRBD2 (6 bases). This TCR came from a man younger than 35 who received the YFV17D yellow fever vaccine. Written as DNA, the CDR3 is TGTGCCAGCAGTCCCGCGGGGTGGCTTAAATTCGGCACAGATACGCAGTATTTT. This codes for CASSPAGWLKFGTDTQYF.